Listed below are T cell receptor beta chains from one sample, sequenced in a study of T cells after yellow fever vaccination. MiXCR, run by TCRdb on the 5' RACE reads, gives a single entry per CDR3 protein. In the table there are a few hundred thousand distinct CDR3 sequences, 10% to 15% of which are singletons. The sequencing used CD4+ T cells sorted from PBMCs, collected 45 days after the yellow fever booster vaccination. The source is a man younger than 40 who received the YFV17D yellow fever vaccine. Both conserved end residues are part of each CDR3. The D gene is left open where the match is weak. Clone size, where shown, is once, few, many, or a class for clones that have expanded.

clone size	D gene	V gene	J gene	CDR3 protein	CDR3 DNA
NA	NA	TRBV3-1	TRBJ1-1	CASSQVRGSTEAFF	TGTGCCAGCAGCCAAGTCCGGGGGAGCACTGAAGCTTTCTTT
NA	NA	TRBV28	TRBJ2-3	CASSGASVRTDTQYF	TGTGCCAGCAGTGGGGCTAGCGTACGCACAGATACGCAGTATTTT
few	TRBD2	TRBV20-1	TRBJ2-1	CSARDSGRAKNEQFF	TGCAGTGCTAGAGATAGCGGGAGGGCCAAGAATGAGCAGTTCTTC
NA	NA	TRBV28	TRBJ1-6	CASSLTNSPLHF	TGTGCCAGCAGTTTAACTAATTCACCCCTCCACTTT
many	NA	TRBV2	TRBJ2-1	CASSLDRFFADEQFF	TGTGCCAGCAGTCTCGACAGGTTCTTCGCGGATGAGCAGTTCTTC
few	TRBD1	TRBV2	TRBJ2-3	CASRLDRGADTQYF	TGTGCCAGCAGATTGGACAGGGGGGCAGATACGCAGTATTTT
NA	TRBD2	TRBV3-1	TRBJ2-1	CASSHSLSGRAANEQFF	TGTGCCAGCAGCCACTCTTTAAGCGGGAGGGCCGCGAATGAGCAGTTCTTC
NA	TRBD2	TRBV7-2	TRBJ2-2	CASSPTRTSRTGELFF	TGTGCCAGCAGCCCCACCCGGACTAGTCGGACCGGGGAGCTGTTTTTT
many	NA	TRBV7-9	TRBJ2-7	CASSLPDHYEQYF	TGTGCCAGCAGCTTACCCGACCACTACGAGCAGTACTTC
few	TRBD1	TRBV12-3/TRBV12-4	TRBJ1-2	CASSFRQGGGYTF	TGTGCCAGCAGTTTTAGACAGGGTGGTGGCTACACCTTC
NA	TRBD2	TRBV20-1	TRBJ2-4	CSARPRSGRGGKNIQYF	TGCAGTGCCAGACCCCGTAGCGGGAGGGGCGGCAAAAACATTCAGTACTTC
few	NA	TRBV7-9	TRBJ2-5	CASSSLARQETQYF	TGTGCCAGCAGCTCACTAGCCCGACAAGAGACCCAGTACTTC
many	NA	TRBV7-8	TRBJ2-5	CASSLLAPTGPYF	TGTGCCAGCAGCTTACTAGCGCCTACGGGCCCCTACTTC
few	TRBD2	TRBV11-2	TRBJ2-3	CASSLRRMLAGKAQYF	TGTGCCAGCAGCCTACGGAGGATGCTAGCGGGGAAAGCGCAGTATTTT
few	TRBD2	TRBV7-6	TRBJ2-3	CASSLNAGGPSSTDTQYF	TGTGCCAGCAGCTTAAATGCGGGAGGGCCATCTAGCACAGATACGCAGTATTTT
NA	NA	TRBV29-1	TRBJ1-3	CSVDRDRAGNTIYF	TGCAGCGTTGACAGGGATCGGGCTGGAAACACCATATATTTT
many	NA	TRBV7-8	TRBJ1-1	CASSLVSRPGGTEAFF	TGTGCCAGCAGCTTAGTAAGCCGACCGGGAGGCACTGAAGCTTTCTTT
few	NA	TRBV27	TRBJ2-1	CASSTNLEQFF	TGTGCCAGCAGCACCAACCTCGAGCAGTTCTTC
NA	TRBD1	TRBV10-2	TRBJ2-7	CASLAGGWGSYEQYF	TGCGCCAGCCTAGCAGGGGGTTGGGGCTCCTACGAGCAGTACTTC
few	TRBD1	TRBV19	TRBJ2-7	CASTQGDKELYEQYF	TGTGCCAGTACCCAGGGGGACAAAGAGCTCTACGAGCAGTACTTC
NA	NA	TRBV12-3/TRBV12-4	TRBJ2-4	CASSLQNTDRAF	TGTGCCAGCAGTCTTCAAAATACCGACCGGGCCTTC
few	NA	TRBV7-2	TRBJ2-4	CASSLGGVGKNIQYF	TGTGCCAGCAGCTTAGGCGGGGTTGGCAAAAACATTCAGTACTTC
NA	NA	TRBV5-1	TRBJ2-3	CASSSVSSTDTQYF	TGCGCCAGCAGCTCTGTCTCGAGCACAGATACGCAGTATTTT
few	NA	TRBV3-1	TRBJ2-1	CASSQGMAAEQFF	TGTGCCAGCAGCCAAGGAATGGCGGCTGAGCAGTTCTTC
few	NA	TRBV20-1	TRBJ1-1	CSARENRGQGLTEAFF	TGCAGTGCTAGAGAAAACCGGGGCCAAGGGCTCACTGAAGCTTTCTTT
once	TRBD2	TRBV7-2	TRBJ2-5	CASSLKLAGQETQYF	TGTGCCAGCAGCTTAAAGCTAGCGGGACAAGAGACCCAGTACTTC
NA	TRBD2	TRBV7-8	TRBJ2-1	CASSLGGLAGGHEQFF	TGTGCCAGCAGCTTAGGAGGACTAGCGGGAGGGCATGAGCAGTTCTTC
NA	NA	TRBV24-1	TRBJ2-5	CATSPGSQETQYF	TGTGCCACCAGTCCGGGATCTCAAGAGACCCAGTACTTC
few	NA	TRBV5-1	TRBJ2-7	CASSLGAGTPNYEQYF	TGCGCCAGCAGCTTGGGTGCGGGCACGCCAAACTACGAGCAGTACTTC
few	NA	TRBV7-2	TRBJ2-5	CASSPGGAQETQYF	TGTGCCAGCAGCCCCGGTGGGGCGCAAGAGACCCAGTACTTC
NA	NA	TRBV29-1	TRBJ2-2	CSALAASGNTGELFF	TGCAGCGCTCTTGCCGCCTCAGGGAACACCGGGGAGCTGTTTTTT
few	TRBD1	TRBV5-1	TRBJ1-2	CASSQQGAINGYTF	TGCGCCAGCAGTCAACAGGGGGCGATTAATGGCTACACCTTC
NA	TRBD1	TRBV4-3	TRBJ1-1	CASRGSWGQGNTEAFF	TGCGCCAGCAGAGGATCATGGGGACAGGGGAACACTGAAGCTTTCTTT
NA	NA	TRBV12-3/TRBV12-4	TRBJ2-7	CASSLAQGSSYEQYF	TGTGCCAGCAGTTTGGCCCAGGGGTCGAGCTACGAGCAGTACTTC
few	NA	TRBV7-8	TRBJ1-2	CASSLQEGYGYTF	TGTGCCAGCAGCTTACAGGAGGGGTATGGCTACACCTTC
few	NA	TRBV28	TRBJ2-5	CASSLPLGAQETQYF	TGTGCCAGCAGTTTACCCCTTGGGGCTCAAGAGACCCAGTACTTC
NA	TRBD2	TRBV6-4	TRBJ2-1	CASSGTSGRGSYNEQFF	TGTGCCAGCAGCGGGACTAGCGGAAGGGGCTCCTACAATGAGCAGTTCTTC
few	TRBD2	TRBV30	TRBJ2-7	CAWSPGLAGDDEQYF	TGTGCCTGGAGTCCGGGACTAGCGGGAGATGACGAGCAGTACTTC
NA	NA	TRBV12-3/TRBV12-4	TRBJ2-1	CASSFYSAAEQFF	TGTGCCAGCAGTTTCTATTCGGCGGCTGAGCAGTTCTTC
few	NA	TRBV25-1	TRBJ2-7	CASSPRERNEQYF	TGTGCCAGCAGCCCCCGCGAAAGGAACGAGCAGTACTTC
few	TRBD1	TRBV28	TRBJ2-2	CASSYGTGGRGGELFF	TGTGCCAGCAGCTATGGCACAGGGGGTCGGGGCGGGGAGCTGTTTTTT
NA	NA	TRBV5-8	TRBJ2-1	CASSGGVAYNEQFF	TGTGCCAGCAGCGGGGGCGTGGCCTACAATGAGCAGTTCTTC
few	TRBD1	TRBV12-3/TRBV12-4	TRBJ2-3	CASRRTGTARTDTQYF	TGTGCCAGCAGACGAACCGGGACAGCTCGCACAGATACGCAGTATTTT
NA	NA	TRBV4-2	TRBJ2-2	CASSRDLTPGELFF	TGTGCCAGCAGCCGGGACTTAACACCCGGGGAGCTGTTTTTT
NA	TRBD2	TRBV4-3	TRBJ2-2	CASSQGVATSVLGELFF	TGCGCCAGCAGCCAAGGGGTCGCGACTAGCGTACTCGGGGAGCTGTTTTTT
few	TRBD2	TRBV28	TRBJ2-3	CASSFGTSVIDTQYF	TGTGCCAGCAGTTTCGGGACTAGTGTTATAGATACGCAGTATTTT
many	TRBD1	TRBV20-1	TRBJ2-7	CSAPYGTGSYEQYF	TGCAGTGCTCCTTATGGGACAGGGTCCTACGAGCAGTACTTC
NA	TRBD1	TRBV6-4	TRBJ1-5	CASSGDSVSNQPQHF	TGTGCCAGCAGCGGGGACAGTGTTAGCAATCAGCCCCAGCATTTT
many	TRBD1	TRBV5-1	TRBJ2-5	CASYRDSHLETQYF	TGCGCCAGCTACCGGGACAGCCATCTAGAGACCCAGTACTTC
few	TRBD2	TRBV4-3	TRBJ2-1	CASSQGPLTGGPDEQFF	TGCGCCAGCAGCCAAGGGCCTCTAACGGGAGGGCCGGATGAGCAGTTCTTC
few	TRBD1	TRBV5-6	TRBJ2-1	CASSQGWDSFSSYNEQFF	TGTGCCAGCAGCCAAGGTTGGGACAGCTTCTCCTCCTACAATGAGCAGTTCTTC